This T cell receptor beta chain stems from a study of T-cell reconstitution after alpha-beta-depleted transplantation in children. This clonotype has just a few counts. Preparation of the TCRbeta library was carried out with unique molecular identifiers. TCRdb re-derived calls from the PCR reads in MiXCR, one entry per CDR3 protein. The repertoire holds roughly 16,000 distinct CDR3 sequences, 9.5% to 15% seen once, with over 55% in the top ten. Trimming stripped 6 bases from V and 4 bases from J, with 10 bases between. CDR1 is MDHEN and CDR2 is SYDVKM in the germline V gene. The CDR3 length is 12 residues.

The source material was PBMCs, mostly from graft donor cells, sampled 180 days after TCRalphabeta/CD19-depleted stem cell transplant. The TCR was taken from a boy less than two years old who had a stem cell transplant for Wiskott-Aldrich syndrome, so the T cells may come from the graft donor. The chain has TRBV28 and TRBJ2-7; the D is unclear. The CDR3 sequence is CASSRFWYEQYF. The CDR3 region has the DNA TGTGCCAGCAGCCGTTTTTGGTACGAGCAGTACTTC.